Listed below are T cell receptor beta chains from one sample, sequenced in a study of T cells in Graves' hyperthyroidism and ophthalmopathy. In TCRdb, the multiplex PCR reads were re-called with MiXCR into one record per CDR3 protein. The table records some 800,000 distinct CDR3 sequences, 35% to 45% of them present only once. The sequenced material came from blood. All receptors derive from a man between 18 and 29 years old with Graves' hyperthyroidism. Each CDR3 is given with its conserved first and last residue.

V gene: TRBV29-1
CDR3 length: 13
CDR3 protein: CSLGQGAGYGYTF

V gene: TRBV2
CDR3 length: 14
CDR3 protein: CASSRSSANEKLFF

V gene: TRBV12-3/TRBV12-4
CDR3 length: 14
CDR3 protein: CASSLRWGTDEQYF

V gene: TRBV10-3
CDR3 length: 12
CDR3 protein: CAITAGSGELFF

V gene: TRBV9
CDR3 length: 16
CDR3 protein: CASSVDRDSGANVLTF

V gene: TRBV19
CDR3 length: 16
CDR3 protein: CASSFYAGAVNYGYTF

V gene: TRBV29-1
CDR3 length: 13
CDR3 protein: CSVEPAGSYEQYF

V gene: TRBV10-3
CDR3 length: 14
CDR3 protein: CASPFAGEATEAFF

V gene: TRBV12-3/TRBV12-4
CDR3 length: 13
CDR3 protein: CASTQTEYYGYTF

V gene: TRBV5-4
CDR3 length: 13
CDR3 protein: CASSPGAAYGYTF

V gene: TRBV7-2
CDR3 length: 12
CDR3 protein: CASSFRSGELFF

V gene: TRBV19
CDR3 length: 15
CDR3 protein: CASSIAGQGGQPQHF

V gene: TRBV29-1
CDR3 length: 12
CDR3 protein: CSVVSGEETQYF

V gene: TRBV5-6
CDR3 length: 18
CDR3 protein: CASSFRIGTGIWNTEAFF

V gene: TRBV5-1
CDR3 length: 13
CDR3 protein: CASSLNQAGELFF

V gene: TRBV6-5
CDR3 length: 13
CDR3 protein: CASSRVGNEKLFF

V gene: TRBV19
CDR3 length: 15
CDR3 protein: CASTQSARGPTEAFF

V gene: TRBV7-9
CDR3 length: 16
CDR3 protein: CASSLGSTASSYEQYF

V gene: TRBV4-2
CDR3 length: 16
CDR3 protein: CASSQDLRDSNQPQHF

V gene: TRBV19
CDR3 length: 13
CDR3 protein: CASSDPGGTPLHF

V gene: TRBV19
CDR3 length: 17
CDR3 protein: CASIGASGGLNTGELFF

V gene: TRBV4-1
CDR3 length: 15
CDR3 protein: CASSRLYSSGNTIYF

V gene: TRBV10-2
CDR3 length: 13
CDR3 protein: CASSERLGFPAFF

V gene: TRBV29-1
CDR3 length: 15
CDR3 protein: CSVESGEGSGNTIYF

V gene: TRBV12-3/TRBV12-4
CDR3 length: 15
CDR3 protein: CASSSHLSSGNTIYF